This T cell receptor beta chain is from a study of blood T cell repertoires in COVID-19 (dated by TCRdb to the early 2020s). About the investigation overall: Collaborator samples came from the United States, Italy and Spain and covered acute and convalescent phases of COVID-19. The material from the prospective study consisted of cDNA or gDNA derived from T cells, B-cell-depleted T cells, or PBMCs. Deeply sampled blood TCRbeta repertoires from subjects exposed to, actively infected with, or recovered from COVID-19 were included in the dataset. The repertoires were made available in a free public database intended to serve as a resource for research on the immune response to SARS-CoV-2. The samples were drawn from the first 160 participants of the ongoing ImmuneRACE study and from roughly 1,300 subjects provided by 6 global collaborators. Sample metadata almost always included a de-identified subject ID, COVID-19 status, age in years and sex. Where HLA class I and class II types were available, the types were taken from metadata supplied by the sample provider, not from assay-based typing.

Enrolling through a virtual design, the prospective study's participants ranged in age from roughly 18 to 100 years and lived across 20 to 30 United States geographic areas. In the prospective study, participants were assigned to cohorts based on the clinical history participants reported in a screening survey and a study questionnaire. For ImmuneRACE Cohort 3, a participant was defined as recovered based on two consecutive negative NP/OP PCR tests, clearance by a healthcare professional, or resolution of symptoms. Mobile phlebotomists in the prospective study collected whole blood, serum and a nasopharyngeal or oropharyngeal swab from every participant. Over a 2-month period, participants in the prospective study had the option of providing additional blood draws and questionnaires. Before DNA extraction, blood samples from the prospective study were shipped at room temperature or frozen. The study at large found these results: Clinical and demographic metadata were provided uncurated, with the amount varying by source and participant.

A few counts support this clone. The antigen this receptor binds is unknown. Within one base of it there is no much larger clone, and no base qualities were kept. The immunoSEQ Assay, a bias-controlled multiplex PCR, was used to amplify TCRbeta CDR3 regions from genomic DNA. In the source study's methods: The number of nucleated cells in each sample was estimated from the amplification of reference gene primers within the assay. To quantify the absolute abundance of each unique TCRbeta CDR3 rearrangement, sequence reads were collapsed and filtered. For each sample, productive Simpson clonality was calculated as the square root of Simpson's diversity index across productive rearrangements. This immuneACCESS table, as held by TCRdb, lists in-frame sequences with V and J called but not all clones. Of the missing ones, under half trace to an unresolved V gene in checked studies; the others have no known cause. The V and J calls and clone size were taken over from that table, and D and trimming were inferred from the DNA. The sample table contains over 250,000 clones; only one count was recorded for about nine tenths of them. The ten biggest clones cover 0.9% to 1.2% of the sample.

Sequenced material: PBMCs or T cells enriched from blood (not recorded which). The clonotype originates from a woman aged 25 to 39 who had recovered from COVID-19.

The bases read TGTGCCAGCAGATCTAGTAGCGGCAATGAGCAGTTCTTC. Translation gives CASRSSSGNEQFF. This sequence uses TRBV6-4 and TRBJ2-1; a tentative D call is TRBD2 (6 bases match). CDR1 MRHNA and CDR2 SNTAGT are derived from the germline V gene. The CDR3 covers 13 residues, taking in both the cysteine and the phenylalanine. The retained sequence is limited to the CDR3, 39 bases, with the frame set at the first base. V is reduced by 6 bases and J by 6 bases, leaving a spacing of 12 bases between them.